The sequence of this T cell receptor (beta chain) was determined in a study of shared clonotypes between healthy human individuals. In the study overall: Per donor, CD8 memory used one plate, CD8 naive used two, CD4 memory used three and CD4 naive used three.

Notes on this clone: Its matching antigen is unknown. Other DNA sequences within the sample encode an identical CDR3.

This CDR3 is built from 13 residues. Deletions cut 2 bases from V and 5 bases from J, with 9 bases between. Germline CDR1 reads KGHSH; CDR2 reads LQKENI. The study's findings and limits: On the whole, naive subsets had larger estimated richness than memory subsets had.

Original methodology: ImmunoSEQ yielded junction-only sequences lacking quality scores, so filtering differed. Clones were read by immunoSEQ multiplex PCR, and TCRdb kept only the in-frame ones, dropping some. V, J and clone size reflect that table, while D and trimming were determined from the DNA. The sample includes roughly 2.5 million clones, around 94% of them seen just once. Sequenced: naive CD4+ T cells sorted from blood. Subset reported: CD45RA+ positively selected. V and J are TRBV18 and TRBJ2-5; D is ambiguous. The origin of this receptor is a man younger than 35 in good health. The CDR3: CASSPGVRETQYF. The CDR3, as DNA: TGTGCCAGCTCACCAGGGGTCAGGGAGACCCAGTACTTC.